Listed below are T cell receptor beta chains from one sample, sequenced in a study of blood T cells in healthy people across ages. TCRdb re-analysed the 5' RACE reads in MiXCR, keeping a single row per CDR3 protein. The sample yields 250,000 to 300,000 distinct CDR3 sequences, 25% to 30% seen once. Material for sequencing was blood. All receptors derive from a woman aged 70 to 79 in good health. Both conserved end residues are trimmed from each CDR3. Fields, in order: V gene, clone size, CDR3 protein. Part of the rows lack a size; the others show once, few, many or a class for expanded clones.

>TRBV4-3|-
ASSQQEGTTWNNEQF
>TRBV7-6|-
ASSLRTEASNSPLH
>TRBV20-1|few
SASGTRGEKLF
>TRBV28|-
ASSFVRAGAYEQY
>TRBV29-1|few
SVESGTFEAF
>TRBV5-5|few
ASSLWRSPETQY
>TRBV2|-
ASSEVIGETQY
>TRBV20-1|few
SARDPTGKTVANYGYT
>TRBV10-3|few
AIRDGAGADTQY
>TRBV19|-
ASSNRTSGSLSETQY
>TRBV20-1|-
SARTRFQETQY
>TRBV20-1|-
SAISRGDDEQF
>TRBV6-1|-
ASSESYGSYTDTQY
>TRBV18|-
ASSPTGDNDSYEQY
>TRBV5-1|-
ASSLGTAPGAEQY
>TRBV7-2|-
ASSLTLLRGSYEQY
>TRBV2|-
ASSLLEGYGEKLF
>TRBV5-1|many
ASSARRDRVETQY
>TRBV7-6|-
ASSLASVGTQY
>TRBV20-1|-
SAIPWTDGYGYT
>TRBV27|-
ASSALESGRSYEQY
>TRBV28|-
ASSFRGIQY
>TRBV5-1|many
ASSLDSSNQPQH
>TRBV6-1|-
ASSLTEAF
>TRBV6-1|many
ASRLTGTNTGELF
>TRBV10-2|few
ASSESAGRPSRRQF
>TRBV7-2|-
ASSLGPGTGGYT
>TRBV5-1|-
ASSLEAGANYNEQF
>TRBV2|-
ASSEAGGTHQPQH
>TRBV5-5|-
ASSGTLHGEAF
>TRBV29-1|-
SVGCVGRGNQPQH
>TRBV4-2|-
ASSPKGSSGANVLT
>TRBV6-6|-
ATLKGVRGNEQF
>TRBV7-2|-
ASSLEAGASTDTQY
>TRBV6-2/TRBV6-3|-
ASSNLDGNEKLF
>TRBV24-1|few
ATSAGEGATYNEQF
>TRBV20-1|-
SAQPGLAGVHQF
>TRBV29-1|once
SARPPTGELF
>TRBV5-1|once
ASSLAGSENGNTIY
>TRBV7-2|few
ASSFGEGNTIY
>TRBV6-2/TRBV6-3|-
ASRHGGKTADIQY
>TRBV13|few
ASSLGPAGARYEQY
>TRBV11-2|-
ASSLEGGLRGTQY
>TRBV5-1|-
ASSLELAGEQF
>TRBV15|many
ATSRLTNNQPQH
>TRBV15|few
ATSREGATSPQETQY
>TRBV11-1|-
ASSLRDSWDFDGELF
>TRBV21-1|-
ASHSPRQANYGYT
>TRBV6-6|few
ASSFRSKGEPNYGYT
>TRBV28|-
ASSTPSSGANVLT
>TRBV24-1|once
ATSETRQGAGELF